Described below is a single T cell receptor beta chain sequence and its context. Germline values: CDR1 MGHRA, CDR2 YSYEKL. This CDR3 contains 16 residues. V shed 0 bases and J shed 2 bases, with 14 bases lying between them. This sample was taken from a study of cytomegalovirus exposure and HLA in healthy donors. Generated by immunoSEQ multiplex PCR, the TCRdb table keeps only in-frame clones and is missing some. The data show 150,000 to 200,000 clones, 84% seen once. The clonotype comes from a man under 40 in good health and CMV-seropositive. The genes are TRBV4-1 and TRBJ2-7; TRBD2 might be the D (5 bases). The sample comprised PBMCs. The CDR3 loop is CASSQDPASIPYEQYF. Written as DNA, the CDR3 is TGCGCCAGCAGCCAAGATCCTGCTAGCATTCCCTACGAGCAGTACTTC.